The next 13 T cell receptor beta chains were all read from a single sample in a study of blood T cell repertoires in COVID-19. Data came from immunoSEQ multiplex PCR; TCRdb stores just in-frame clones and leaves some out. The sample yields roughly 100,000 clones, roughly 78% seen once. Sequences were obtained from peripheral blood. The origin of the receptors is a woman at least 80 years old with active or convalescent COVID-19.

The rearrangement links TRBV28 to TRBJ2-3, with TRBD1 as a possible D gene (8 bases). Germline loops: CDR1 MDHEN, CDR2 SYDVKM. Trimming removed 3 bases at V and 4 bases at J, with 14 bases between. The CDR3 has 15 residues. The CDR3, as DNA: TGTGCCAGCAGTTTGACCACAGGGGGGGCAGATACGCAGTATTTT. This encodes CASSLTTGGADTQYF.

This clone was found many times. The rearrangement joins TRBV16 to TRBJ2-1, with D unresolved. CDR1 and CDR2 from the germline V gene are KGHSY and FQNENV. The V end lost 4 bases, the J end lost 9 bases, and 7 bases lay between the germline ends. This CDR3 region has 11 residues. The CDR3 here is CASSPSLEQFF. Written as DNA, the CDR3 is TGTGCCAGCAGCCCCTCCCTTGAGCAGTTCTTC.

The J gene is TRBJ2-7, the V gene TRBV7-6, with 7 bases aligning to TRBD1. Germline CDR1 SGHVS, CDR2 FNYEAQ. CDR3 length: 17 amino acids. The V and J ends lost 0 bases and 0 bases, in that order; junction bases with no gene match: 8. CDR3 loop: CASSLAPPGGFSYEQYF. In nucleotides, the CDR3 is TGTGCCAGCAGCTTAGCGCCCCCAGGGGGATTCTCCTACGAGCAGTACTTC.

This chain uses TRBV7-9 with TRBJ1-4, with 11 bases identical to TRBD1. V lost 4 bases and J lost 8; bases outside the gene matches: 12. The CDR3 contains 17 residues. The germline CDR1 and CDR2 sequences are SEHNR and FQNEAQ (reference sequence). The chain's CDR3 is CASSSPPGQGAREKLFF. CDR3 DNA: TGTGCCAGCAGCTCCCCCCCCGGACAGGGGGCGAGGGAAAAACTGTTTTTT.

This chain's CDR3 is CASSRTSGEQYF. CDR3 bases: TGTGCCAGCAGCCGGACTAGCGGCGAGCAGTACTTC. The rearrangement uses TRBV7-9 and TRBJ2-7, with 10 positions matching TRBD2. V lost 5 bases to trimming and J lost 6 bases; unmatched junction nucleotides: 1. The germline V gene encodes CDR1 SEHNR and CDR2 FQNEAQ (reference sequence). The CDR3 length is 12 residues.

The CDR3 DNA reads TGCGCCAGCAGCTTGGATCCTAGCGGCAACAATGAGCAGTTCTTC. It specifies CASSLDPSGNNEQFF. V is TRBV5-1 and J is TRBJ2-1; 7 nucleotides line up with TRBD2. The CDR3 covers 15 residues. CDR1 is SGHRS, CDR2 YFSETQ, per germline. Losses at the gene ends were 0 bases for V and 5 bases for J; bases not matched to a gene: 5.

The J gene is TRBJ1-1, the V gene TRBV5-1, with D possibly matching TRBD1 (5 bases). Trimming took off 6 bases at V and 1 base at J, with 10 bases between the two ends. This CDR3 is built from 13 residues. The germline V gene encodes CDR1 SGHRS and CDR2 YFSETQ. The CDR3 protein is CASKSDRNTEAFF. In nucleotides, the CDR3 is TGCGCCAGCAAATCCGACAGGAACACTGAAGCTTTCTTT.

The V gene is TRBV19, the J gene TRBJ2-5; the D gene is possibly TRBD2 (7 bases). Trimming removed 6 bases from V and 5 bases from J, with 19 bases in between. The germline V gene has CDR1 LNHDA and CDR2 SQIVND (reference sequence). This CDR3 is 15 amino acids long. CDR3 residues: CASRRGFGGKETQYF. The CDR3, as DNA: TGTGCCAGTAGGAGGGGGTTCGGGGGGAAGGAGACCCAGTACTTC.

V is TRBV7-9 and J is TRBJ2-6, with D perhaps matching TRBD1 (6 bases). V lost 7 bases and J lost 8, with 18 bases in between. This CDR3 contains 15 residues. Germline CDR1 reads SEHNR; CDR2 reads FQNEAQ (reference sequence). The DNA of the CDR3 is TGTGCCAGCACCTCCAACCCAACAGGGCCCAACGTCCTGACTTTC. As protein: CASTSNPTGPNVLTF.

The chain combines TRBV7-8 with TRBJ2-7, with D tentatively TRBD1 (6 bases). The V gene lost 1 base and the J gene lost 3 bases, with 16 bases spanning the gap. Germline V gene data show CDR1 as SGHVS and CDR2 as FQNEAQ. This CDR3 comprises 16 residues. The CDR3 DNA reads TGTGCCAGCAGCTTAGGGGGGCGGAAGGGAGTCTACGAGCAGTACTTC. It codes for CASSLGGRKGVYEQYF.

In its sample, this clone was seen a few times. The chain employs TRBV4-1 and TRBJ2-2, with a tentative D call TRBD2 (5 bases). CDR1 and CDR2 (germline): MGHRA, YSYEKL. V was trimmed by 0 bases and J by 2 bases, leaving 10 bases between them. The CDR3 length is 16 residues. Here the CDR3 reads CASSQDSGRNTGELFF. CDR3 DNA sequence: TGCGCCAGCAGCCAAGATTCGGGAAGAAACACCGGGGAGCTGTTTTTT.

This clone was counted only a few times. This chain connects TRBV7-3 to TRBJ2-5, with D possibly matching TRBD2 (5 bases). Looked up from germline, CDR1 is SGHTA and CDR2 is FQGTGA. V dropped 5 bases and J dropped 5 bases, with 15 bases sitting between them. The CDR3 consists of 14 residues. The CDR3 region is CASSPFGEWETQYF. CDR3 nucleotide sequence: TGTGCCAGCAGCCCGTTTGGGGAGTGGGAGACCCAGTACTTC.

The V call is TRBV3-1 (or the pseudogene TRBV3-2), the J call TRBJ1-2; TRBD1 is a possible D gene (6 bases). In germline, CDR1 is LGHDT, CDR2 YNNKEL (reference sequence). The CDR3 spans 13 residues. V lost 1 base to trimming and J lost 6 bases, with 9 bases between them. The CDR3 spells CASSQGSGDGYTF. In DNA, the CDR3 is TGTGCCAGCAGCCAAGGGTCAGGGGATGGCTACACCTTC.